This T cell receptor (beta chain) was profiled in a study of blood T cells in healthy people across ages. Primed by a sample-barcoded 5' primer and a J-beta primer mix, a second PCR proceeded for 7 to 11 cycles. MiXCR, run by TCRdb on the 5' RACE reads, gives a single entry per CDR3 protein. The sample holds over 750,000 distinct CDR3 sequences, about 25% seen once. Findings of the study overall: Age brought a roughly linear fall in TCR beta diversity measured per million T cells.

V lost 2 bases to trimming and J lost 0 bases, with 11 bases between them. The CDR3 consists of 15 residues. From germline, CDR1 is MGHRA and CDR2 YSYEKL. Details on this clonotype: No antigen is known for it.

There were at least 5 micrograms of total RNA extracted from every sample. These data also featured in a second study, about T cells of mothers and their children. That study reports: The second PCR's M1S primer added sample barcodes and 2-4 random nucleotides.

The rearrangement joins TRBV4-1 to TRBJ2-7; D ambiguous. The sample was blood. The TCR sequence derives from a boy between 10 and 17 years old in good health. The CDR3 bases are TGCGCCAGCAGCCAACAGGACGTGAGCTCCTACGAGCAGTACTTC. Translated, it gives CASSQQDVSSYEQYF.